This TCR beta chain was recorded in a study of tumor and adjacent non-tumor tissue in lung cancer (dated by TCRdb to 2017 to 2018). A note on the overall study: Of the cohort, 12 patients had adenocarcinoma, 2 had squamous cell carcinoma and 1 had small cell lung cancer. Among the 15 or so patients, ages ranged from about 31 to 80 years, some ten were men and 5 were women, and disease was TNM stage I to III. Sequencing generated a total of more than 100 million productive TCRbeta reads, averaging roughly 4.2 million reads per sample. The study compared bulk TCRbeta repertoires from lung tumor tissue and matched distant non-tumor lung tissue of over 13 lung cancer patients. TCRbeta CDR3 sequencing was performed on around 30 paired specimens, with one tumor sample and one normal lung sample collected per patient.

Library preparation used multiplex PCR. Sequenced on an Illumina HiSeq 2500. TCRbeta libraries were constructed through three rounds of nested PCR with primers (Table S4) according to protocols adapted from ARM-PCR. PCR products of 200-500 bp were gel-excised and purified with the QIAquick gel extraction kit before sequencing. Turning to the authors' computational methods: Reads were cleaned with Trimmomatic, merged with FLASH into complete CDR3 sequences, and assigned to V(D)J germline segments with MiTCR. Clonal diversity was calculated as the inverse Simpson's index using VDJtools. Productive reads were defined as in-frame sequences without a premature stop codon. Clones were called with MiXCR by TCRdb after fastp trimmed the public reads at Q25, and only in-frame beta chains were retained. Each entry merges the rows of one CDR3 protein and shows their most common DNA and genes. The V and J calls were not made by the authors but by TCRdb's processing. Within this sample are tens of thousands of distinct CDR3 sequences, with approximately 80% of them counted one time only. 51% of the sample is held by the ten biggest clonotypes.

Bulk unsorted tissue served as the source for RNA extraction, and RNA quality was assessed using a NanoDrop ND-1000 and an Agilent 2100. The normal lung samples consisted of distant non-tumor tissue collected more than 3 cm from the tumor edge. Newly diagnosed lung cancer patients without prior chemotherapy who had been admitted for thoracic surgery in China between August and November 2014 were enrolled as donors. Patients with previous radiotherapy or chemotherapy, or with another concurrent cancer, were excluded from the study. Surgical tissue pieces of about 1-2.1 cm3 were preserved in RNAlater solution and were kept at -80 degrees C until use. Worth noting for this clonotype: The antigen this receptor binds is unknown. An end of the junction differs from the germline gene, which may be a read error.

Results the study describes overall, beyond this receptor: The methods do not name the sequencing platform or mention unique molecular identifiers. Because peripheral blood was not sequenced, blood TCRbeta repertoires in the lung cancer patients of the study were not examined. TCR diversity was significantly higher in younger patients, and higher tumor TCR diversity was associated with shorter overall and disease-free survival. TCR diversity (inverse Simpson) was significantly higher in tumor than in normal lung tissue (roughly 390 vs 170, P = 0.0075, Mann-Whitney U test). With only roughly 14 patients in the cohort, the authors noted that larger samples and more detailed clinical data are needed. In normal lung, the top 100 clones accounted for a significantly larger cumulative share of the repertoire than in tumor tissue.

The cysteine opens and the phenylalanine closes a CDR3 of 17 amino acids. Only the CDR3 DNA is retained, 51 bases long and in frame from the first base. This receptor was identified in a man in his fifties or sixties with non-small cell lung cancer. The V gene is TRBV12-3 or TRBV12-4 and the J gene is TRBJ2-1; possibly the D gene is TRBD1, per 6 matching bases. The sequencing sample was made of distant non-tumor lung tissue. The CDR3 reads CASSILQGPIGGHEEFF. At the DNA level, the sequence is TGTGCCAGCAGTATTCTGCAGGGGCCTATAGGTGGCCATGAGGAGTTCTTC.